This TCR beta chain was identified in a study of monozygotic twins with cystic fibrosis (dated by TCRdb to about 2021). The study in broad terms: Barcoded libraries were prepared with about 14 PCR cycles from three micrograms of fragmented DNA. TCR beta repertoires were compared within and between 16 monozygotic twin pairs with cystic fibrosis so that genetic influence on V and J gene usage could be assessed. The cohort included ten female and six male twin pairs, mostly children and adolescents, aged roughly 2.0 to 36.4 years with a median of 9.1 years. On the day blood was drawn, the twins' weight-for-height and FEVPerc (FEV1 disease centile) were ranked against those of the roughly 1,100 cohort participants. Data for three of the twin pairs had been reported previously in another context.

The investigation overall reported the following: Nucleotide-identical clonotype sharing was significantly higher within monozygotic CF twin pairs than between unrelated CF individuals (P = 0.000026, Mann-Whitney). In 13 of 16 pairs, V gene usage most closely resembled the co-twin's, and the same held for J usage in 8 of 16 pairs, a pattern suggesting genetic constraints. The cohort was small, and the number of shared CDR3s showed no association with age, concordance or disease severity. Simpson clonality was found to be generally low (median around 0.0095), suggesting a naive-dominated repertoire, although higher clonality was observed in the most severely affected patients.

The twin pairs came from the European Cystic Fibrosis Twin and Sibling Study Cohort, which recruited patients from over 150 CF clinics across 14 European countries. Zygosity and CFTR genotype were verified in-house, with zygosity tested by multiplex PCR of nine short tandem repeat loci. Peripheral blood was taken from each twin, and clinical parameters were recorded on the day of blood sampling. Genomic DNA was isolated from peripheral blood cells with phenol/chloroform and kept in TE buffer at 4 degrees C. Following the manufacturer's instructions, the researchers used the immunoSEQ immune profiling system to amplify TCR beta CDR3 regions via multiplex PCR. An Illumina NextSeq system was used for sequencing. For the original study's pipeline: Sequence data were processed on the immunoSEQ Analyzer platform, and clonality was computed as the square root of Simpson's index of productive rearrangements. Similarity in V and J usage was measured by Jensen-Shannon distance, and OLGA was used to compute CDR3 generation probabilities. The immuneACCESS database (August 2020) and VDJdb (December 2020) were searched for shared CDR3 sequences. In its TCRdb copy, this immuneACCESS table keeps in-frame sequences only and misses some clones. Where compared with another copy, unresolved V genes explain less than half of these, and the others have no known cause. V, J and clone size derive from that table, while D and trimming were established from the DNA sequence. The sample table holds tens of thousands of clones, of which less than 95% were seen once. The top ten clonotypes cover about 0.51% of the sample.

To note about this clone: What this receptor recognizes is not known. No qualities accompany the bases; no much larger clone lies one base away.

The TCR comes from a girl aged 2 to 9 with cystic fibrosis. The sequencing sample was made of blood.

The CDR3 here reads CSVDWDRQETQYF. Read as DNA, the sequence is TGCAGCGTTGACTGGGACAGGCAAGAGACCCAGTACTTC. The sequence is built from TRBV29-1 and TRBJ2-5; 8 bases in the middle match TRBD1. CDR1 and CDR2, per the germline V gene, are SQVTM and ANQGSEA. At the junction V is shortened by 3 bases and J by 2 bases; bases outside the gene matches: 2. From the cysteine through the phenylalanine, the CDR3 covers 13 amino acids. Left in the record is the CDR3 DNA by itself, 39 bases read in frame from the first base.